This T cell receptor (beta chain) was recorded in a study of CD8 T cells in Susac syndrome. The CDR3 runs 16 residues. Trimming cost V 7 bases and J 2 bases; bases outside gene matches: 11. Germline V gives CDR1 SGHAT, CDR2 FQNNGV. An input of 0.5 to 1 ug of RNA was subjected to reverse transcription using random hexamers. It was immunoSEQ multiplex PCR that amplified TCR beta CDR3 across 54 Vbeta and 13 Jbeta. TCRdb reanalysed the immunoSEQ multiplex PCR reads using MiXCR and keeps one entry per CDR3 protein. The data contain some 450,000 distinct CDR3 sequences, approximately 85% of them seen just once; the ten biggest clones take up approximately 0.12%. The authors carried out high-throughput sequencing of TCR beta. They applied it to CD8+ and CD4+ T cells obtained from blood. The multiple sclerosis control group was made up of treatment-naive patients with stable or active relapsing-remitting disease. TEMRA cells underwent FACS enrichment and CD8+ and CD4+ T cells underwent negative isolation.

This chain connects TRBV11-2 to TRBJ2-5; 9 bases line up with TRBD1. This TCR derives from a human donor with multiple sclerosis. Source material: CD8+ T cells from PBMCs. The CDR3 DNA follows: TGTGCCAGCAACACAACCACAGGGGGCGGTCAAGAGACCCAGTACTTC. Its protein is CASNTTTGGGQETQYF. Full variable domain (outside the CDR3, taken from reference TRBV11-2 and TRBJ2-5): EAGVAQSPRYKIIEKRQSVAFWCNPISGHATLYWYQQILGQGPKLLIQFQNNGVVDDSQLPKDRFSAERLKGVDSTLKIQPAKLEDSAVYLCASNTTTGGGQETQYFGPGTRLLVL.